This T cell receptor (beta chain) was recorded in a study of T cell changes during pregnancy in multiple sclerosis (dated by TCRdb to between 2017 and 2020). About the full investigation: The study looked at changes in the T cell repertoire across pregnancy in women with multiple sclerosis.

Library prep was done by the immunoSEQ multiplex PCR assay. TCRdb's version of the immuneACCESS table is confined to in-frame rearrangements and falls short of the full clone set. An unresolved V gene accounts for under half of the shortfall where checked; the remainder is of unknown origin. The sample records 25,000 to 35,000 clones, around 88% of which are singletons. The ten largest clones represent approximately 0.76% of the sample. As for this clone: Its antigen remains unidentified. Per-base qualities were not stored, and no clone one base away is much larger.

Relative to germline, V is 1 base shorter and J is 0 bases shorter, with 7 bases between their ends. CDR3 length: 16 amino acids, cysteine to phenylalanine. Only the CDR3 DNA is retained, 48 bases long and in frame from the first base. Per the germline V gene, SGHTA is the CDR1 and FQGNSA is the CDR2. This material consisted of CD4+ T cells from peripheral blood mononuclear cells, taken in the first trimester of pregnancy. This TCR was recovered from a female donor in good health, enrolled as a control in a pregnancy study. The sequence is built from TRBV7-2 and TRBJ1-6; the D gene assignment is ambiguous. The CDR3 here reads CASSLVWSSYNSPLHF. The DNA sequence is TGTGCCAGCAGCTTAGTTTGGAGCTCCTATAATTCACCCCTCCACTTT.